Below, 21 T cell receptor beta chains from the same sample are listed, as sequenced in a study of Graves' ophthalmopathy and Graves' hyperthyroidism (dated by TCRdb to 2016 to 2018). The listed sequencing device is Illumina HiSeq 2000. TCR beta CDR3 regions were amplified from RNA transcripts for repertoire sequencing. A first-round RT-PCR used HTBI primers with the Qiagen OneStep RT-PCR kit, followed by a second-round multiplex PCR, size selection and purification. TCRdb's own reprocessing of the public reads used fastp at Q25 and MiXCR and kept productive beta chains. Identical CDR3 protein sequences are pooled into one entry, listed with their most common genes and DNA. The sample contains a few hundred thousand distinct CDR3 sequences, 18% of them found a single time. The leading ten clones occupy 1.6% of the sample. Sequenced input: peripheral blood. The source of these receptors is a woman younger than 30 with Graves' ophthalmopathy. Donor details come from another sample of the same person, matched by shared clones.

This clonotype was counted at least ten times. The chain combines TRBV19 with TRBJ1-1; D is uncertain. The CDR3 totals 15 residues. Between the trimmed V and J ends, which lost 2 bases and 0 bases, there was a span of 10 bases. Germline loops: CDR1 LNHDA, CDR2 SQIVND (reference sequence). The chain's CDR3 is CASSIRQDLNTEAFF. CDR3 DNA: TGTGCCAGTAGTATACGGCAGGACCTGAACACTGAAGCTTTCTTT.

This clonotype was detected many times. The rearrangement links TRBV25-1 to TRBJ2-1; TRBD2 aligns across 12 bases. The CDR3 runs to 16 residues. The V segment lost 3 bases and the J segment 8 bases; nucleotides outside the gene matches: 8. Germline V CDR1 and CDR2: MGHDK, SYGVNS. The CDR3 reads CASSDLLAGGRYEQFF. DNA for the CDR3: TGTGCCAGCAGTGACTTACTAGCGGGGGGCCGGTATGAGCAGTTCTTC.

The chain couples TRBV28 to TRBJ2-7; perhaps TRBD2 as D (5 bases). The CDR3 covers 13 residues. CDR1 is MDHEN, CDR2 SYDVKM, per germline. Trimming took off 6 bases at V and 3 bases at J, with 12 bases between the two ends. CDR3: CASRKTNDYEQYF. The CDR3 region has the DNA TGTGCCAGCAGGAAGACTAACGACTACGAGCAGTACTTC.

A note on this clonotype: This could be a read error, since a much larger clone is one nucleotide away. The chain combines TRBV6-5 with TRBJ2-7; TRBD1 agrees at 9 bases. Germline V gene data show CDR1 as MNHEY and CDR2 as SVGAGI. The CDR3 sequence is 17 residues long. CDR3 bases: TGTGGCAGCAGTTACCCTGGGACAGGGAGGACTGCCTACGAGCAGTACTTC. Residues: CGSSYPGTGRTAYEQYF.

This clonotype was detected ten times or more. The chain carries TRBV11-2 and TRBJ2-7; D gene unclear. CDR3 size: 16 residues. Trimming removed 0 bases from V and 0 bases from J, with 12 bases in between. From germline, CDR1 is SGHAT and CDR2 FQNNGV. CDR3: CASSLDLGRLSYEQYF. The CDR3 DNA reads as TGTGCCAGCAGCTTAGATCTGGGCCGCCTCTCCTACGAGCAGTACTTC.

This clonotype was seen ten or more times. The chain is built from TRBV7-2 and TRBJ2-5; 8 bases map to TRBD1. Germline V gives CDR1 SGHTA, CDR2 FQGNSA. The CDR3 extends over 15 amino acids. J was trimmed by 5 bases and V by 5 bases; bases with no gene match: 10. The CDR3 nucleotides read TGTGCCAGCAGCCAAGGGCCAGGGGGCAGGGAGACCCAGTACTTC. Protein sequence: CASSQGPGGRETQYF.

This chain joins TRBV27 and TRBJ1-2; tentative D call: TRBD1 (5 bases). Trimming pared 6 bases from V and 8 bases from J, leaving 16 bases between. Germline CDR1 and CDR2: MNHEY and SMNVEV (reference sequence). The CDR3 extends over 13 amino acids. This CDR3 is CASRDTGSGGYTF. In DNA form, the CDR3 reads TGTGCCAGCAGGGATACAGGCAGCGGCGGCTACACCTTC.

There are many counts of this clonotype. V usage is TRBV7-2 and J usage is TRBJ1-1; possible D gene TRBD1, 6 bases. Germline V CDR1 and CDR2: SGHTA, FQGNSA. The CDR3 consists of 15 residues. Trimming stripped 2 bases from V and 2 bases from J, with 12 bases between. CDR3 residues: CASSLMGRGNTEAFF. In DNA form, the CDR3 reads TGTGCCAGCAGCTTAATGGGCAGGGGAAACACTGAAGCTTTCTTT.

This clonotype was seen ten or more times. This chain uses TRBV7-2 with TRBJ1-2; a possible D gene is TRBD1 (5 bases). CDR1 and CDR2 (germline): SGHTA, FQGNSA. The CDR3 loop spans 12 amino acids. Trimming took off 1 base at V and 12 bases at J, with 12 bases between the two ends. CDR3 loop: CASSLGAGVHTF. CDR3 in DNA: TGTGCCAGCAGCTTAGGAGCGGGGGTGCACACCTTC.

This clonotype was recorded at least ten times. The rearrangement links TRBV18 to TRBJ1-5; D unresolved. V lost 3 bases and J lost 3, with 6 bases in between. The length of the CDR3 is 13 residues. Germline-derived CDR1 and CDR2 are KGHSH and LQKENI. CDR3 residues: CASSPSNNQPQHF. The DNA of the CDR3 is TGTGCCAGCTCACCGAGCAACAATCAGCCCCAGCATTTT.

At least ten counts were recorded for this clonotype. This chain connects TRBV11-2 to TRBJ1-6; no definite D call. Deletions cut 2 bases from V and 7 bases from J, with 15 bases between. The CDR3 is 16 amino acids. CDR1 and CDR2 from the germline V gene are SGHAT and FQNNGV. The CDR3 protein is CASSLKQTSGNSPLHF. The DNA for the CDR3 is TGTGCCAGCAGCTTAAAACAAACTTCGGGCAATTCACCCCTCCACTTT.

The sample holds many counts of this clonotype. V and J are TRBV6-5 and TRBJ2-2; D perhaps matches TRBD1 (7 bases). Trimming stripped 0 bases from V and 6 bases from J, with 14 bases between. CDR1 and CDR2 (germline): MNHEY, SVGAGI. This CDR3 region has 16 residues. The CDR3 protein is CASSYSRDRLSGELFF. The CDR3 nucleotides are TGTGCCAGCAGTTACTCGCGGGACAGACTATCCGGGGAGCTGTTTTTT.

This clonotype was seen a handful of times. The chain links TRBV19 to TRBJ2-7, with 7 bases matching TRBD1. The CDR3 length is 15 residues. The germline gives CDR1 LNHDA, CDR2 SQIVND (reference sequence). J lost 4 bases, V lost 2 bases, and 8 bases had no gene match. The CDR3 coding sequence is TGTGCCAGTAGTATACGAGACAGGGTCGATTACGAGCAGTACTTC. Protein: CASSIRDRVDYEQYF.

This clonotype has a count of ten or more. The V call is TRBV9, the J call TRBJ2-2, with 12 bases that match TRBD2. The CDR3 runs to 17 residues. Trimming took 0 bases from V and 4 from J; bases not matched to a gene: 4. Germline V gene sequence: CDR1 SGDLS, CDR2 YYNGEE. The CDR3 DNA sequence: TGTGCCAGCAGCGTAGGGGCTAGCGGGAGGGCCACCGGGGAGCTGTTTTTT. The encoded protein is CASSVGASGRATGELFF.

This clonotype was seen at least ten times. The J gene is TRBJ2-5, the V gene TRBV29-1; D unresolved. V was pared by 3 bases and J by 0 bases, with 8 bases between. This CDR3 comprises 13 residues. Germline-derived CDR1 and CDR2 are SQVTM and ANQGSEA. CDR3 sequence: CSVDTLYQETQYF. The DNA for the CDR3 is TGCAGCGTTGACACCCTGTACCAAGAGACCCAGTACTTC.

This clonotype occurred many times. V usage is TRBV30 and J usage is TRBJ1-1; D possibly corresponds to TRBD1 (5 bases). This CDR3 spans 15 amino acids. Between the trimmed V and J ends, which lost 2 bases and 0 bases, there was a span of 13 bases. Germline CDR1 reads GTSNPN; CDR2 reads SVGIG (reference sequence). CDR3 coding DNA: TGTGCCTGGAGTTGGCGGGGCGCGGTGAACACTGAAGCTTTCTTT. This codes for CAWSWRGAVNTEAFF.

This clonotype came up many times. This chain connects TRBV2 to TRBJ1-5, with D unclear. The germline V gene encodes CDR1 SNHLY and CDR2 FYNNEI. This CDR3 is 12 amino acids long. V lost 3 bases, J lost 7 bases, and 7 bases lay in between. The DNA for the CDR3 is TGTGCCAGCAGTGATGGCGGGCAGCCCCAGCATTTT. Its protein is CASSDGGQPQHF.

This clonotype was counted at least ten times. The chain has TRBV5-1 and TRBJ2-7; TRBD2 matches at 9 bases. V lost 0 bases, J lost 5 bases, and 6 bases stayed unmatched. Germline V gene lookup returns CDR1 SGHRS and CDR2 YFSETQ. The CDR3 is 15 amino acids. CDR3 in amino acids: CASSLEGAGGHEQYF. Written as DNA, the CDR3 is TGCGCCAGCAGCTTGGAAGGAGCGGGGGGCCACGAGCAGTACTTC.

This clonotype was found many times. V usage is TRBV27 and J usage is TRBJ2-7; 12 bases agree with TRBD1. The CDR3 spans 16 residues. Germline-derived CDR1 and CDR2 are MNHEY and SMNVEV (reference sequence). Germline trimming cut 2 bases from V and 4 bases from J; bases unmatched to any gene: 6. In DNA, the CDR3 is TGTGCCAGCAGTTTAATAGGGACAGGGGGCAGGTACGAGCAGTACTTC. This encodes CASSLIGTGGRYEQYF.

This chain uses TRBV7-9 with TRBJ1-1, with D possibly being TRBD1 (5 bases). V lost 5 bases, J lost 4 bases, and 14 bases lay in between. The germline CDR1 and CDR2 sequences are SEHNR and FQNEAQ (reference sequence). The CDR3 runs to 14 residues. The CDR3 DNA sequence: TGTGCCAGCAGCGTGCGGGGGGACTTCACTGAAGCTTTCTTT. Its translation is CASSVRGDFTEAFF.

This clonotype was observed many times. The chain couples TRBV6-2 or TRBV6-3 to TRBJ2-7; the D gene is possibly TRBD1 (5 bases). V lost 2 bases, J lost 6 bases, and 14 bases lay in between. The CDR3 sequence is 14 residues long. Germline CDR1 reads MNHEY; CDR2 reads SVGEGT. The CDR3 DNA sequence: TGTGCCAGCAGTTACCCTGGGCCCCAGGGCGAGCAGTACTTC. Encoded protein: CASSYPGPQGEQYF.